This T cell receptor beta chain was captured in a study of CD4 T cells in relation to SARS-CoV-2 and coronaviruses. Study results and limitations: Samples before the pandemic and after infection were not matched within any donor.

Method: immunoSEQ multiplex PCR; TCRdb's copy keeps in-frame clones and lacks some. The profile shows about 17,000 clones, approximately 81% of them singletons. The unexposed donors gave CD4+ T cells in about 2010-2019, prior to COVID-19. The cells were cultured for about ten days before CD4+ T cells were isolated. Concerning this clone itself: Its antigen is not identified.

Germline loops: CDR1 SGHVS, CDR2 FNYEAQ. Trimming pared 1 base from V and 7 bases from J, leaving 14 bases between. This CDR3 has 15 residues. The chain links TRBV7-6 to TRBJ1-5, with a tentative D call TRBD1 (5 bases). The receptor was isolated from a human donor in good health. The sequenced sample was CD4+ T cells from PBMCs, cultured in vitro. The CDR3 reads CASSLEGFGGQPQHF. CDR3 bases: TGTGCCAGCAGCTTAGAGGGTTTCGGGGGACAGCCCCAGCATTTT.